The next 21 T cell receptor beta chains were all read from a single sample in a study of T cell responses to AZD1222 COVID-19 vaccine. Profiled with immunoSEQ multiplex PCR; TCRdb holds only in-frame clones, not every one. The table includes 100,000 to 150,000 clones, around 88% detected once. The sample in question was peripheral blood, obtained on day 0 of MenACWY control vaccination. These receptors were taken from an adult in good health.

The J gene is TRBJ1-4, the V gene TRBV11-3; a weak D match, TRBD1 (5 bases). The germline V and J ends were trimmed by 5 bases and 5 bases, with 12 bases remaining between them. Germline-derived CDR1 and CDR2 are SGHNT and YENEEA. The CDR3 sequence is 14 residues long. The CDR3 here is CASSPQGRNEKLFF. The CDR3 DNA follows: TGTGCCAGCAGCCCCCAGGGAAGGAATGAAAAACTGTTTTTT. Full variable domain (outside the CDR3, taken from reference TRBV11-3 and TRBJ1-4): EAGVVQSPRYKIIEKKQPVAFWCNPISGHNTLYWYLQNLGQGPELLIRYENEEAVDDSQLPKDRFSAERLKGVDSTLKIQPAELGDSAVYLCASSPQGRNEKLFFGSGTQLSVL.

The gene calls are TRBV18 and TRBJ2-7; 7 bases are a match to TRBD2. From germline, CDR1 is KGHSH and CDR2 LQKENI. The CDR3 extends over 14 amino acids. The ends lost 3 bases at V and 6 bases at J; junction bases unmatched: 8. Here the CDR3 DNA reads TGTGCCAGCTCACCCCTAGCGGAGGCAACCGAGCAGTACTTC. Translation: CASSPLAEATEQYF. Based on the CDR3 plus reference TRBV18 and TRBJ2-7, the full variable domain is NAGVMQNPRHLVRRRGQEARLRCSPMKGHSHVYWYRQLPEEGLKFMVYLQKENIIDESGMPKERFSAEFPKEGPSILRIQQVVRGDSAAYFCASSPLAEATEQYFGPGTRLTVT.

This chain connects TRBV6-2 or TRBV6-3 to TRBJ1-4; D unresolved. The germline gives CDR1 MNHEY, CDR2 SVGEGT. Deletions cut 5 bases from V and 0 bases from J, with 13 bases between. CDR3 size: 16 residues. The CDR3 reads CASSQPTEATNEKLFF. In DNA, the CDR3 is TGTGCCAGCAGTCAACCCACAGAAGCAACTAATGAAAAACTGTTTTTT.

This clone was seen once. This chain links TRBV7-3 with TRBJ1-3; D uncertain. CDR1 is SGHTA, CDR2 FQGTGA, per germline. This CDR3 spans 14 amino acids. V lost 5 bases to trimming and J lost 4 bases, with 12 bases between them. The CDR3 loop reads CASSQLGGGNTIYF. The CDR3 nucleotides read TGTGCCAGCAGCCAGCTGGGAGGAGGAAACACCATATATTTT.

V and J are TRBV7-9 and TRBJ2-1, with TRBD1 identical over 7 bases. The CDR3 runs 16 residues. V gave up 5 bases and J gave up 0 bases; unmatched junction bases: 7. Germline V gene data show CDR1 as SEHNR and CDR2 as FQNEAQ (reference sequence). The CDR3 DNA is TGTGCCAGCAGCCGACTGACAGGGAGCTCCTACAATGAGCAGTTCTTC. Protein sequence: CASSRLTGSSYNEQFF.

The chain recombines TRBV30 with TRBJ1-5, with a tentative D call TRBD1 (6 bases). This CDR3 has 13 residues. With 7 bases removed from V and 3 bases from J, the gap between germline ends came to 13 bases. CDR1 is GTSNPN, CDR2 SVGIG, per germline (reference sequence). CDR3 loop: CASSTGPNQPQHF. DNA for the CDR3: TGTGCCTCCTCAACAGGGCCCAATCAGCCCCAGCATTTT.

This clone was recorded once. The chain employs TRBV5-1 and TRBJ1-1, with no clear D. CDR3 length: 14 amino acids. Germline V gene sequence: CDR1 SGHRS, CDR2 YFSETQ. Trimming left V 5 bases short and J 0 bases short, with 11 bases between. In DNA, the CDR3 is TGCGCCAGCAGTCCTGGATTACTGAACACTGAAGCTTTCTTT. It yields the protein CASSPGLLNTEAFF.

The table lists this clone with a count of one. This chain links TRBV7-2 with TRBJ2-7; 10 nucleotides align to TRBD2. The CDR3 loop spans 15 amino acids. Trimming cost V 3 bases and J 6 bases; bases outside gene matches: 8. Germline V gene sequence: CDR1 SGHTA, CDR2 FQGNSA. CDR3 protein: CASSFASGSTGEQYF. CDR3 bases: TGTGCCAGCAGCTTTGCTAGCGGGAGTACGGGCGAGCAGTACTTC. The full variable domain, completed using reference TRBV7-2 and TRBJ2-7, is GAGVSQSPSNKVTEKGKDVELRCDPISGHTALYWYRQSLGQGLEFLIYFQGNSAPDKSGLPSDRFSAERTGGSVSTLTIQRTQQEDSAVYLCASSFASGSTGEQYFGPGTRLTVT.

The rearrangement joins TRBV4-3 to TRBJ2-7; 7 positions match TRBD2. CDR1 LGHNA and CDR2 YSLEER come from the germline V gene. The CDR3 loop spans 15 amino acids. V shed 2 bases, J shed 1 base, and the junction held 5 bases outside the gene matches. Written as DNA, the CDR3 is TGCGCCAGCAGCCAACTAGCGGACACTTCCTACGAGCAGTACTTC. This encodes CASSQLADTSYEQYF.

The chain joins TRBV28 to TRBJ2-1, with D hard to call. V lost 3 bases to trimming and J lost 7 bases, with 10 bases between them. CDR1 is MDHEN and CDR2 is SYDVKM in the germline V gene. This CDR3 region has 13 residues. CDR3 in amino acids: CASSLVERNEQFF. CDR3 nucleotides: TGTGCCAGCAGTTTGGTAGAGAGGAATGAGCAGTTCTTC.

The chain uses TRBV3-1 (or the pseudogene TRBV3-2) and TRBJ2-1; tentative D call: TRBD1 (5 bases). CDR3 length: 15 residues. The V gene's germline CDR1 is LGHDT and CDR2 YNNKEL (reference sequence). The V and J ends lost 7 bases and 3 bases respectively, with 16 bases between them. CDR3 DNA: TGTGCCAGCACCGTCATCTCAGGGAACTACAATGAGCAGTTCTTC. Its protein is CASTVISGNYNEQFF.

The rearrangement links TRBV21-1 to TRBJ1-6; TRBD1 was called by the table and not checked on the DNA. TRBV21-1 is a pseudogene. The CDR3 consists of 17 residues. CDR3 DNA: TGTGCCAGCAGTCTCCTAAAGGGACAGGGAAATAATTCACCCCTCCACTTT. This sequence encodes CASSLLKGQGNNSPLHF.

V gene TRBV6-5 combines with J gene TRBJ1-2; 11 nucleotides match TRBD1. The CDR3 runs to 15 residues. CDR1 is MNHEY and CDR2 is SVGAGI in the germline V gene. V shed 4 bases and J 4 bases; nucleotides not matched to a gene: 5. CDR3 region: CASSFTGTGGYGYTF. The CDR3 region has the DNA TGTGCCAGCAGTTTTACCGGGACAGGGGGCTATGGCTACACCTTC.

The J gene is TRBJ2-1, the V gene TRBV6-5, with a weak D call TRBD1 (5 bases). The CDR3 sequence is 13 residues long. Trimming left V 6 bases short and J 8 bases short, with 14 bases between. CDR1 and CDR2 from the germline V gene are MNHEY and SVGAGI. The CDR3 loop reads CASRHDVGHEQFF. CDR3 nucleotide sequence: TGTGCCAGCAGACACGATGTGGGGCATGAGCAGTTCTTC.

As for this clone: One end of the junction does not line up with germline, which may come from a read error. V gene TRBV7-2 combines with J gene TRBJ2-7; 10 bases are shared with TRBD1. The length of the CDR3 is 16 residues. The germline gives CDR1 SGHTA, CDR2 FQGNSA. The CDR3 here is CASSVASGTGAYEQYF. CDR3 sequence (DNA): TGTGCCAGCAGCGTAGCCTCCGGGACAGGGGCCTACGAGCAGTACTTC. Supplemented by reference TRBV7-2 and TRBJ2-7, the full variable domain reads GAGVSQSPSNKVTEKGKDVELRCDPISGHTALYWYRQSLGQGLEFLIYFQGNSAPDKSGLPSDRFSAERTGGSVSTLTIQRTQQEDSAVYLCASSVASGTGAYEQYFGPGTRLTVT.

The chain recombines TRBV2 with TRBJ2-2; D is perhaps TRBD2 (6 bases). Trimming left V 6 bases short and J 4 bases short, with 12 bases between. There are 14 residues in the CDR3. Germline V gene sequence: CDR1 SNHLY, CDR2 FYNNEI. CDR3 in amino acids: CASRGSGFTGELFF. The CDR3 DNA sequence: TGTGCCAGCAGGGGAAGCGGGTTCACCGGGGAGCTGTTTTTT.

The chain recombines TRBV5-4 with TRBJ2-2; unclear D gene. Between the trimmed V and J ends, which lost 0 bases and 3 bases, there was a span of 6 bases. This CDR3 contains 14 residues. Germline-derived CDR1 and CDR2 are SGHNT and YYREEE (reference sequence). The CDR3 loop reads CASSLGLHTGELFF. CDR3 sequence (DNA): TGTGCCAGCAGCTTGGGACTTCACACCGGGGAGCTGTTTTTT.

V usage is TRBV7-2 and J usage is TRBJ1-3; D is undetermined. Germline CDR1 SGHTA, CDR2 FQGNSA. Trimming shortened V by 1 base and J by 1 base, and 11 bases separated the two germline ends. This CDR3 spans 16 amino acids. CDR3 sequence: CASSLVLGNSGNTIYF. As DNA, the CDR3 is TGTGCCAGCAGCTTAGTCTTGGGAAATTCTGGAAACACCATATATTTT.

J is TRBJ2-1 and V is TRBV5-4; weak D call: TRBD1 (6 bases). Germline loops: CDR1 SGHNT, CDR2 YYREEE (reference sequence). The ends were cut back, 2 bases at V and 6 bases at J, with 9 bases in the middle. The CDR3 sequence is 13 residues long. The CDR3 loop is CASSFVDSNEQFF. The CDR3 nucleotides read TGTGCCAGCAGCTTCGTGGACAGCAATGAGCAGTTCTTC.

The genes are TRBV7-8 and TRBJ2-1; TRBD2 agrees at 9 bases. CDR1 is SGHVS, CDR2 FQNEAQ, per germline. V was pared by 1 base and J by 4 bases, with 8 bases of the junction left unmatched. The CDR3 covers 17 residues. Here the CDR3 DNA reads TGTGCCAGCAGCTTAGTAGCGGGAGCGGGTACTTACAATGAGCAGTTCTTC. Translated: CASSLVAGAGTYNEQFF.

The rearrangement joins TRBV11-3 to TRBJ1-1; a weak D match, TRBD1 (6 bases). There are 14 residues in the CDR3. The germline V and J ends were trimmed by 6 bases and 4 bases, with 15 bases remaining between them. CDR1 is SGHNT, CDR2 YENEEA, per germline. The CDR3 loop reads CASRYRVGGTEAFF. CDR3 sequence (DNA): TGTGCCAGCAGATATAGGGTAGGGGGCACTGAAGCTTTCTTT. The complete variable domain, with remaining parts taken from reference TRBV11-3 and TRBJ1-1, reads EAGVVQSPRYKIIEKKQPVAFWCNPISGHNTLYWYLQNLGQGPELLIRYENEEAVDDSQLPKDRFSAERLKGVDSTLKIQPAELGDSAVYLCASRYRVGGTEAFFGQGTRLTVV.